The following is a T cell receptor (beta chain) sequence with its context. This sample is part of a study of control samples from healthy donors and cancer patients. The CDR3 sequence is 14 residues long. V was pared by 7 bases and J by 4 bases, with 14 bases between. Germline values: CDR1 SNHLY, CDR2 FYNNEI. Some clones are missing from TCRdb's copy, which holds only in-frame ones; the method was immunoSEQ multiplex PCR. The table lists 150,000 to 200,000 clones, 90% to 95% of them singletons. The rearrangement links TRBV2 to TRBJ1-5; no firm D call. The clonotype comes from a young man in good health. The sample consisted of blood. CDR3 sequence: CASTSGSSNQPQHF. The DNA of the CDR3 is TGTGCCAGCACCTCCGGGTCCTCAAATCAGCCCCAGCATTTT.